This T cell receptor (beta chain) was documented in a study of CD8 T cells in ankylosing spondylitis. TCRdb analysed the 5' RACE reads with MiXCR anew, one entry per CDR3 protein. This sample yields about 500,000 distinct CDR3 sequences, of which about 13% are seen a single time; 6.5% to 7% belongs to the top ten. This clonotype was picked up a small number of times. What it binds is unknown. CDR1 is LGHDT and CDR2 is YNNKEL in the germline V gene (reference sequence). Trimming cost V 4 bases and J 4 bases, with 13 bases left between them. The CDR3 is 15 residues long. Study results and caveats: Earlier work had already found some motif variants in reactive arthritis synovial fluid and blood. In ankylosing spondylitis blood, a motif of eight highly homologous TCR beta variants appeared characteristic.

The receptor comes from a male donor with ankylosing spondylitis. Sequencing was carried out using blood, either unsorted or a sorted T cell fraction (not recorded which). The chain links TRBV3-1 to TRBJ2-2; possible D gene TRBD1, 6 bases. CDR3 in DNA: TGTGCCAGCAGCCGGACAGCCGGAATCACCGGGGAGCTGTTTTTT. Its protein product is CASSRTAGITGELFF.